This TCR beta chain is from a study of control samples from healthy donors and cancer patients. This CDR3 contains 16 residues. Trimming at V came to 4 bases and at J to 2 bases, leaving 8 bases not matched to a gene. CDR1 is SGDLS and CDR2 is YYNGEE in the germline V gene. Only in-frame clones appear in the TCRdb table, and some are missing; sequencing was by immunoSEQ multiplex PCR. The sample has 29,000 or so clones, 70% to 90% seen once. The chain uses TRBV9 and TRBJ2-2, with 7 bases fitting TRBD1. Sequences were obtained from formalin-fixed, paraffin-embedded tissue. This sequence was found in a female donor with melanoma. CDR3 sequence reads: CASSILGGLNTGELFF. CDR3 nucleotide sequence: TGTGCCAGCAGCATTTTAGGGGGCCTTAACACCGGGGAGCTGTTTTTT.